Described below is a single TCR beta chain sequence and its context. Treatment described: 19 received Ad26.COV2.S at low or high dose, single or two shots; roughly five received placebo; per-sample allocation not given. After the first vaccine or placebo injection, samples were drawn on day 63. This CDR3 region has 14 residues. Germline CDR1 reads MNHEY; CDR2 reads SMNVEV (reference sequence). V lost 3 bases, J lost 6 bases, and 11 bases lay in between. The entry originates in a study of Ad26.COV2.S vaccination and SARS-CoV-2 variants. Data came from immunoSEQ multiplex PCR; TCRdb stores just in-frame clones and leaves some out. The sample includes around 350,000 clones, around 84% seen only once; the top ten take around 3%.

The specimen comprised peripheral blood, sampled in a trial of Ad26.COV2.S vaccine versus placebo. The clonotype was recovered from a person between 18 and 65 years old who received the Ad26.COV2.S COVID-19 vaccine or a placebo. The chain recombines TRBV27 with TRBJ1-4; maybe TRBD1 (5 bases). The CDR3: CASSFRAGDEKLFF. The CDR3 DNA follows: TGTGCCAGCAGTTTTAGGGCGGGGGATGAAAAACTGTTTTTT.